This entry lists 11 T cell receptor beta chains sequenced from one sample in a study of blood T cell repertoires in COVID-19. Sequencing was performed with immunoSEQ multiplex PCR; in TCRdb, only in-frame clones are kept and a portion is missing. The repertoire includes roughly 260,000 clones, about nine tenths of them detected once, and nearly 6.5% sits in the top ten. The sample was PBMCs or T cells enriched from blood (not recorded which). The receptors were gathered from a woman aged 30 to 39 with acute COVID-19.

The gene calls are TRBV9 and TRBJ2-2; 8 bases are a match to TRBD1. The CDR3 contains 17 residues. With 0 bases clipped from V and 5 bases from J, the junction kept 9 bases outside the gene matches. The germline V gene encodes CDR1 SGDLS and CDR2 YYNGEE. DNA for the CDR3: TGTGCCAGCAGCGTAGGGCTAGGACAGGGTATAACCGGGGAGCTGTTTTTT. It yields the protein CASSVGLGQGITGELFF.

The CDR3 protein is CASSLAVYSYEQYF. In DNA, the CDR3 is TGTGCCAGCAGCCTAGCGGTCTACTCCTACGAGCAGTACTTC. The chain uses TRBV14 and TRBJ2-7; tentative D call: TRBD2 (6 bases). Germline V gives CDR1 SGHDN, CDR2 FVKESK. The CDR3 loop spans 14 amino acids. Trimming took 4 bases from V and 0 from J, leaving 10 bases between them.

This chain links TRBV3-1 (or the pseudogene TRBV3-2) with TRBJ2-7; 9 bases agree with TRBD1. The V gene end was trimmed by 4 bases and the J gene end by 2 bases; junction bases not matched to a gene: 3. The CDR3 sequence is 14 residues long. Germline-derived CDR1 and CDR2 are LGHDT and YNNKEL (reference sequence). DNA for the CDR3: TGTGCCAGCAGCCCGGACAGGGGAACCTACGAGCAGTACTTC. Its protein product is CASSPDRGTYEQYF.

The J gene is TRBJ1-5, the V gene TRBV19, with a possible D match to TRBD1 (5 bases). The CDR3 runs 13 residues. The V gene's germline CDR1 is LNHDA and CDR2 SQIVND (reference sequence). V dropped 7 bases and J dropped 2 bases, with 9 bases sitting between them. The CDR3 is CASTRVGNQPQHF. CDR3 DNA: TGTGCCAGTACCAGGGTGGGCAATCAGCCCCAGCATTTT.

This clone showed up just once. Written as DNA, the CDR3 is TGTGCCAGCAGTTTCAGTGGGAGGGGTGCCGGGGAGCTGTTTTTT. Translated: CASSFSGRGAGELFF. The chain is built from TRBV28 and TRBJ2-2; 7 bases line up with TRBD2. V shed 3 bases and J 6 bases; nucleotides not matched to a gene: 7. This CDR3 has 15 residues. CDR1 is MDHEN and CDR2 is SYDVKM in the germline V gene.

The J gene is TRBJ2-2, the V gene TRBV11-2; no reliable D call. This CDR3 is built from 13 residues. V lost 3 bases to trimming and J lost 5 bases, with 7 bases between them. Germline V gene sequence: CDR1 SGHAT, CDR2 FQNNGV. The CDR3 DNA is TGTGCCAGCAGCTTCCCCGTGACCGGGGAGCTGTTTTTT. It encodes CASSFPVTGELFF.

This chain connects TRBV11-2 to TRBJ2-1; 9 nucleotides agree with TRBD1. The CDR3 covers 16 residues. Germline CDR1 and CDR2: SGHAT and FQNNGV. The V segment lost 2 bases and the J segment 2 bases; nucleotides outside the gene matches: 4. The CDR3 DNA follows: TGTGCCAGCAGCTTAACCGGGACAGGGACCTACAATGAGCAGTTCTTC. This gives the protein CASSLTGTGTYNEQFF.

This clone has just one count. The rearrangement links TRBV5-8 to TRBJ1-5; D might be TRBD1 (5 bases). The V and J ends lost 5 bases and 3 bases respectively, with 9 bases between them. Per the germline V gene, CDR1 is SGHTS and CDR2 is YDEGEE. CDR3 length equals 13 residues. The CDR3 protein is CASRKQDNQPQHF. As DNA, the CDR3 is TGTGCCAGCAGAAAACAGGACAATCAGCCCCAGCATTTT.

The chain employs TRBV4-2 and TRBJ2-3; 7 nucleotides match TRBD2. V trimming: 0 bases; J trimming: 3 bases; junction bases outside the gene matches: 3. Per germline, CDR1 LGHNA and CDR2 YNFKEQ. The CDR3 is made up of 15 amino acids. This CDR3 reads CASSQEELATDTQYF. As DNA, the CDR3 is TGTGCCAGCAGCCAAGAGGAACTAGCGACAGATACGCAGTATTTT.

This clone was found a few times. The J gene is TRBJ2-1, the V gene TRBV6-2 or TRBV6-3, with D uncertain. Trimming took 2 bases from V and 10 from J, leaving 9 bases between them. From germline, CDR1 is MNHEY and CDR2 SVGEGT. The CDR3 has 12 amino acids. CDR3 region: CASSYPTPEQFF. In DNA, the CDR3 is TGTGCCAGCAGTTACCCGACACCGGAGCAGTTCTTC.

This chain joins TRBV5-5 and TRBJ2-7; perhaps TRBD1 as D (6 bases). The CDR3 runs 12 residues. Trimming shortened V by 4 bases and J by 3 bases, and 8 bases separated the two germline ends. Germline V gives CDR1 SGHKS, CDR2 YYEKEE (reference sequence). The CDR3: CASSQTGYEQYF. CDR3 in DNA: TGTGCCAGCAGCCAGACAGGCTACGAGCAGTACTTC.